The 25 T cell receptor beta chains presented below share a single source sample, sequenced in a study of Graves' ophthalmopathy and Graves' hyperthyroidism. Researchers took RNA transcripts and amplified TCR beta CDR3 regions from them. The authors performed first-round RT-PCR with HTBI primers and then a second-round multiplex PCR. Each CDR3 protein is one row after TCRdb ran MiXCR on the multiplex PCR reads. Counted here are some 210,000 distinct CDR3 sequences, 29% occurring once; the ten biggest clones make up about 8.2%. Sequenced: peripheral blood. Receptor source: a man aged 50-60 years with Graves' ophthalmopathy.

This chain links TRBV6-1 with TRBJ2-7, with 7 bases that match TRBD2. Germline loops: CDR1 MNHNS, CDR2 SASEGT. V shed 1 base, J shed 3 bases, and the junction held 9 bases outside the gene matches. The CDR3 extends over 16 amino acids. This CDR3 is CASSEDGGGKNYEQYF. The CDR3 DNA sequence: TGTGCCAGCAGTGAAGATGGGGGGGGGAAAAACTACGAGCAGTACTTC.

V is TRBV12-3 or TRBV12-4 and J is TRBJ1-5; 8 bases match TRBD1. The CDR3 extends over 14 amino acids. The V segment lost 2 bases and the J segment 6 bases; nucleotides outside the gene matches: 3. DNA for the CDR3: TGTGCCAGCAGTTTATCAGGGGGCGGTCAGCCCCAGCATTTT. Protein: CASSLSGGGQPQHF.

This clonotype was seen repeatedly, ten times or more. The chain combines TRBV9 with TRBJ1-1; 8 bases are shared with TRBD1. Germline assignment: CDR1 SGDLS and CDR2 YYNGEE. V dropped 0 bases and J dropped 6; count of bases not matched to a gene: 1. This CDR3 comprises 13 residues. CDR3 loop: CASSVEQGAEAFF. The CDR3 DNA reads as TGTGCCAGCAGCGTAGAACAGGGGGCTGAAGCTTTCTTT.

There are many counts of this clonotype. The chain employs TRBV10-1 and TRBJ2-7, with D maybe TRBD2 (6 bases). Trimming took 1 base from V and 2 from J, leaving 12 bases between them. There are 15 residues in the CDR3. CDR1 is WNHNN, CDR2 SYGVQD, per germline (reference sequence). Written as DNA, the CDR3 is TGCGCCAGCAGTGAGTATGGAGGGGCGGCCTACGAGCAGTACTTC. It translates to CASSEYGGAAYEQYF.

This clonotype was observed at least ten times. The chain combines TRBV7-3 with TRBJ2-7, with D perhaps matching TRBD1 (5 bases). The CDR3 is 19 residues long. CDR1 and CDR2 (germline): SGHTA, FQGTGA. With 1 base removed from V and 2 bases from J, the gap between germline ends came to 24 bases. In DNA, the CDR3 is TGTGCCAGCAGCTTAAGTTCGGCAGGGTTAGCTGTGGTTGCCTACGAGCAGTACTTC. Protein: CASSLSSAGLAVVAYEQYF.

This clonotype has ten or more counts. J is TRBJ2-7 and V is TRBV19, with TRBD1 identical over 8 bases. The CDR3 is made up of 14 amino acids. The V gene end was trimmed by 6 bases and the J gene end by 4 bases; junction bases not matched to a gene: 8. Looked up from germline, CDR1 is LNHDA and CDR2 is SQIVND (reference sequence). CDR3 bases: TGTGCCAGTAGCGCAGGGGGCATCCAATACGAGCAGTACTTC. As protein: CASSAGGIQYEQYF.

This clonotype came up many times. V is TRBV28 and J is TRBJ2-7; 8 nucleotides match TRBD2. This CDR3 comprises 14 residues. Germline values: CDR1 MDHEN, CDR2 SYDVKM. V was pared by 9 bases and J by 4 bases, with 11 bases of the junction left unmatched. The CDR3 sequence: CASTTGTSSYEQYF. The CDR3 DNA is TGTGCCAGTACCACCGGGACTAGTAGTTACGAGCAGTACTTC.

V gene TRBV20-1 combines with J gene TRBJ2-5, with 12 nucleotides matching TRBD2. This CDR3 is 13 amino acids long. Trimming took 4 bases from V and 5 from J; bases not matched to a gene: 2. Germline assignment: CDR1 DFQATT and CDR2 SNEGSKA (reference sequence). CDR3 nucleotides: TGCAGTGCTACTAGCGGGAGGGGGGAGACCCAGTACTTC. It encodes CSATSGRGETQYF.

This clonotype has ten or more counts. The CDR3 protein is CATQPGHQETQYF. The CDR3 DNA reads as TGTGCCACACAACCGGGCCACCAAGAGACCCAGTACTTC. V and J are TRBV6-5 and TRBJ2-5; no reliable D call. Germline loops: CDR1 MNHEY, CDR2 SVGAGI. The CDR3 contains 13 residues. The V and J ends lost 10 bases and 0 bases respectively, with 12 bases between them.

The sample holds many counts of this clonotype. The chain joins TRBV9 to TRBJ1-2; D not certain. The CDR3 consists of 13 residues. Germline-derived CDR1 and CDR2 are SGDLS and YYNGEE. Between the trimmed V and J ends, which lost 3 bases and 6 bases, there was a span of 12 bases. CDR3 in amino acids: CASSGGRRDGYTF. CDR3 coding DNA: TGTGCCAGCAGCGGAGGCAGGCGAGATGGCTACACCTTC.

This clonotype was seen many times. J is TRBJ1-1 and V is TRBV5-1; 7 bases align to TRBD1. The CDR3 covers 14 residues. V lost 5 bases to trimming and J lost 1 base; unmatched junction nucleotides: 5. Germline values: CDR1 SGHRS, CDR2 YFSETQ. In nucleotides, the CDR3 is TGCGCCAGCAGTACCGACAGGGCGAACACTGAAGCTTTCTTT. This translates into CASSTDRANTEAFF.

This clonotype was seen at least ten times. The rearrangement uses TRBV28 and TRBJ2-7, with unresolved D. The CDR3 is 13 amino acids. The V end lost 6 bases, the J end lost 0 bases, and 9 bases lay between the germline ends. The V gene's germline CDR1 is MDHEN and CDR2 SYDVKM. CDR3 in amino acids: CASSPINSYEQYF. CDR3 nucleotides: TGTGCCAGCAGCCCCATAAACTCCTACGAGCAGTACTTC.

This clonotype was seen repeatedly, ten times or more. This chain links TRBV29-1 with TRBJ2-7; 7 nucleotides line up with TRBD1. Germline CDR1 reads SQVTM; CDR2 reads ANQGSEA. The V segment lost 0 bases and the J segment 1 base; nucleotides outside the gene matches: 6. The CDR3 consists of 15 residues. The CDR3 sequence: CSVEEGRGYSYEQYF. For the CDR3, the DNA is TGCAGCGTTGAAGAAGGCAGGGGGTATTCCTACGAGCAGTACTTC.

This clonotype has ten or more counts. V gene TRBV11-1 combines with J gene TRBJ2-7, with D possibly TRBD2 on 6 matching bases. The CDR3 extends over 14 amino acids. Germline V gene sequence: CDR1 SGHAT, CDR2 FQDESV (reference sequence). V was trimmed by 1 base and J by 2 bases, leaving 9 bases between them. The CDR3: CASSLVEGPYEQYF. The CDR3 bases are TGTGCCAGCAGCTTAGTGGAGGGACCCTACGAGCAGTACTTC.

CDR3 sequence reads: CAISGSRDRRYSRTYEQYF. The CDR3 DNA reads as TGTGCCATCAGTGGGTCCCGGGACAGGAGGTATTCGCGTACCTACGAGCAGTACTTC. V is TRBV10-3 and J is TRBJ2-7, with 8 nucleotides matching TRBD1. CDR1 is ENHRY and CDR2 is SYGVKD in the germline V gene. The CDR3 sequence is 19 residues long. Trimming removed 4 bases from V and 2 bases from J; junction bases left unmatched: 19.

This clonotype was picked up many times. V and J are TRBV7-2 and TRBJ1-1; perhaps TRBD1 as D (5 bases). This CDR3 comprises 16 residues. The V and J ends lost 0 bases and 1 base respectively, with 12 bases between them. Germline-derived CDR1 and CDR2 are SGHTA and FQGNSA. Here the CDR3 DNA reads TGTGCCAGCAGCTTAGCCTTCCAGGGCGGGAACACTGAAGCTTTCTTT. Protein product: CASSLAFQGGNTEAFF.

This clonotype was observed many times. The genes are TRBV29-1 and TRBJ2-5; 7 positions match TRBD2. V was pared by 4 bases and J by 1 base, with 6 bases of the junction left unmatched. Germline values: CDR1 SQVTM, CDR2 ANQGSEA. The CDR3 sequence is 14 residues long. CDR3 residues: CSVGGSEGQETQYF. DNA of the CDR3: TGCAGCGTTGGCGGGAGCGAGGGCCAAGAGACCCAGTACTTC.

The chain is built from TRBV6-2 or TRBV6-3 and TRBJ1-1; D ambiguous. Per germline, CDR1 MNHEY and CDR2 SVGEGT. The CDR3 is made up of 15 amino acids. V dropped 7 bases and J dropped 3 bases, with 18 bases sitting between them. Here the CDR3 DNA reads TGTGCCAGCATCAATCGGCAGATTCGGGACACTGAAGCTTTCTTT. Translated: CASINRQIRDTEAFF.

The chain couples TRBV12-3 or TRBV12-4 to TRBJ2-7; 7 bases are shared with TRBD1. CDR3 length: 15 amino acids. V shed 5 bases, J shed 0 bases, and the junction held 7 bases outside the gene matches. The CDR3 here is CASSAETGSSYEQYF. The CDR3 bases are TGTGCCAGCAGTGCCGAGACAGGGAGCTCCTACGAGCAGTACTTC.

Ten or more counts support this clonotype. At one boundary the junction diverges from the germline segment, which might be a read error. This rearrangement joins TRBV28 to TRBJ1-2; D possibly corresponds to TRBD1 (6 bases). The CDR3 has 12 residues. Germline V gene lookup returns CDR1 MDHEN and CDR2 SYDVKM. This CDR3 is CASRTGFYGHTF. The CDR3, as DNA: TGTGCCAGCAGGACAGGTTTCTATGGCCACACCTTC.

In this sample, this clonotype turned up many times. The chain recombines TRBV7-3 with TRBJ2-5, with 7 bases that match TRBD2. Germline V gene data show CDR1 as SGHTA and CDR2 as FQGTGA. Trimming at V came to 2 bases and at J to 7 bases, leaving 10 bases not matched to a gene. CDR3 size: 15 residues. The CDR3, as DNA: TGTGCCAGCAGCTTATTCGGGGACTACGGAGGGACCCAGTACTTC. Translated: CASSLFGDYGGTQYF.

The chain recombines TRBV11-2 with TRBJ1-3, with a possible D match to TRBD1 (6 bases). This CDR3 is built from 16 residues. V lost 1 base, J lost 2 bases, and 12 bases lay in between. CDR1 is SGHAT, CDR2 FQNNGV, per germline. The CDR3 spells CASSLGGTKTGNTIYF. The DNA of the CDR3 is TGTGCCAGCAGCTTAGGGGGGACAAAGACTGGAAACACCATATATTTT.

Many counts were recorded for this clonotype. This chain joins TRBV7-8 and TRBJ2-7; 11 bases are shared with TRBD2. V was clipped by 5 bases and J by 3 bases; unmatched bases: 9. CDR3 length: 16 residues. The V gene's germline CDR1 is SGHVS and CDR2 FQNEAQ. The CDR3 is CASSPFAGTSGYEQYF. The CDR3 nucleotides are TGTGCCAGCAGCCCCTTCGCCGGGACTAGCGGCTACGAGCAGTACTTC.

This clonotype was seen a handful of times. Written as DNA, the CDR3 is TGTGCCAGTTTAACGGGCAATCAGCCCCAGCATTTT. As protein: CASLTGNQPQHF. The chain joins TRBV6-2 or TRBV6-3 to TRBJ1-5; D unresolved. V was shortened by 9 bases and J by 2 bases, with 8 bases between the two germline ends. CDR1 is MNHEY and CDR2 is SVGEGT in the germline V gene. This CDR3 spans 12 amino acids.

This clonotype was counted many times. For the CDR3, the DNA is TGTGCCAGCAGTACTGGCAATCAGCCCCAGCATTTT. Its translation: CASSTGNQPQHF. V is TRBV27 and J is TRBJ1-5; no firm D call. V was shortened by 5 bases and J by 2 bases, with 4 bases between the two germline ends. This CDR3 is built from 12 residues. Germline V CDR1 and CDR2: MNHEY, SMNVEV (reference sequence).